One and the same sample provided the 28 T cell receptor beta chains below, sequenced in a study of Graves' ophthalmopathy and Graves' hyperthyroidism. Amplification of the TCR beta CDR3 regions used RNA transcripts (as template). The authors performed first-round RT-PCR with HTBI primers and then a second-round multiplex PCR. A single record per CDR3 protein comes from TCRdb applying MiXCR to the multiplex PCR reads. The profile shows about 170,000 distinct CDR3 sequences, over 35% of them singletons. The sequenced sample consisted of peripheral blood. Every receptor here comes from a woman aged 40 to 55 with Graves' ophthalmopathy.

This clonotype was observed at least ten times. The chain joins TRBV27 to TRBJ2-3; D remains unclear. Trimming removed 7 bases at V and 4 bases at J, with 18 bases between. Germline V lookup: CDR1 MNHEY, CDR2 SMNVEV (reference sequence). The CDR3 extends over 15 amino acids. This CDR3 is CASTRFTGVADTQYF. CDR3 nucleotides: TGTGCCAGCACCCGCTTCACCGGAGTCGCAGATACGCAGTATTTT.

The rearrangement links TRBV24-1 to TRBJ1-2; D possibly corresponds to TRBD1 (6 bases). Germline V gene sequence: CDR1 KGHDR, CDR2 SFDVKD. V was cut by 7 bases and J by 5 bases, with 13 bases left in between. The CDR3 has 13 amino acids. CDR3 sequence (DNA): TGTGCCACCAGGGACAGCGCTCGGTATGGCTACACCTTC. Amino acid sequence: CATRDSARYGYTF.

The chain links TRBV7-9 to TRBJ2-5, with a weak D call TRBD1 (5 bases). V shed 5 bases and J shed 5 bases, with 12 bases lying between them. The germline gives CDR1 SEHNR, CDR2 FQNEAQ (reference sequence). The CDR3 covers 13 residues. The CDR3 bases are TGTGCCAGCAGCCCACAGGAAGGGGAGACCCAGTACTTC. Translation gives CASSPQEGETQYF.

This clonotype was counted at least ten times. V is TRBV3-1 and J is TRBJ2-5; D perhaps matches TRBD2 (5 bases). The V end was cut by 3 bases, the J end by 5 bases, with 13 bases between. Per the germline V gene, CDR1 is LGHDT and CDR2 is YNNKEL (reference sequence). This CDR3 has 14 amino acids. The CDR3 loop reads CASSQPPEEETQYF. The CDR3 DNA reads as TGTGCCAGCAGCCAGCCCCCGGAGGAGGAGACCCAGTACTTC.

This clonotype was recorded many times. This chain links TRBV11-2 with TRBJ2-6, with a tentative D call TRBD1 (7 bases). V lost 1 base and J 0 bases, leaving 13 bases between the germline ends. This CDR3 has 18 amino acids. From germline, CDR1 is SGHAT and CDR2 FQNNGV. The CDR3 DNA is TGTGCCAGCAGCTTAGTGGCAGGGGGGACCTCTGGGGCCAACGTCCTGACTTTC. It yields the protein CASSLVAGGTSGANVLTF. Full variable domain (missing parts from reference TRBV11-2 and TRBJ2-6): EAGVAQSPRYKIIEKRQSVAFWCNPISGHATLYWYQQILGQGPKLLIQFQNNGVVDDSQLPKDRFSAERLKGVDSTLKIQPAKLEDSAVYLCASSLVAGGTSGANVLTFGAGSRLTVL.

This clonotype has only a few counts. The gene calls are TRBV25-1 and TRBJ1-2; weak D call: TRBD1 (5 bases). CDR1 and CDR2 from the germline V gene are MGHDK and SYGVNS. V shed 5 bases and J shed 0 bases, with 13 bases lying between them. The CDR3 runs 15 residues. The CDR3 sequence: CASSRGRGSNYGYTF. The CDR3 nucleotides are TGTGCCAGCAGTCGCGGAAGGGGATCTAACTATGGCTACACCTTC.

As regards this clonotype: Relative to the germline gene, one junction end is altered; a read error may explain this. This chain connects TRBV12-3 or TRBV12-4 to TRBJ1-1, with D uncertain. The CDR3 covers 11 residues. The CDR3 nucleotides read TGTGCCAGCAGTCCGGGGAGCGGGCAGCCCTTT. Encoded protein: CASSPGSGQPF.

The gene calls are TRBV11-2 and TRBJ1-1, with a possible D match to TRBD1 (6 bases). The germline V gene has CDR1 SGHAT and CDR2 FQNNGV. The CDR3 contains 17 residues. Trimming stripped 4 bases from V and 4 bases from J, with 22 bases between. The CDR3 region is CASSYETGFRGSTEAFF. The CDR3 DNA reads as TGTGCCAGCAGCTACGAGACAGGATTCCGAGGGAGCACTGAAGCTTTCTTT.

There are many counts of this clonotype. The chain employs TRBV15 and TRBJ1-5; no clear D. The CDR3 contains 15 residues. V was cut by 0 bases and J by 5 bases, with 11 bases left in between. CDR1 is LNHNV, CDR2 YYDKDF, per germline (reference sequence). The CDR3 here is CATSRDITEDQPQHF. DNA of the CDR3: TGTGCCACCAGCAGAGATATCACTGAGGATCAGCCCCAGCATTTT.

The genes are TRBV6-1 and TRBJ1-1; no definite D call. This CDR3 is 15 amino acids long. Germline-derived CDR1 and CDR2 are MNHNS and SASEGT. The V end lost 4 bases, the J end lost 3 bases, and 15 bases lay between the germline ends. CDR3 bases: TGTGCCAGCAGTGTGGGTTGGGGAGGGTACACTGAAGCTTTCTTT. Its protein is CASSVGWGGYTEAFF.

This clonotype was seen ten or more times. The rearrangement uses TRBV19 and TRBJ1-6, with D uncertain. V gave up 8 bases and J gave up 10 bases, with 21 bases separating them. Germline V gives CDR1 LNHDA, CDR2 SQIVND (reference sequence). The CDR3 spans 15 residues. The CDR3 bases are TGTGCCAGTCGCGACACGGGTGTAGCTAGCTCACCCCTCCACTTT. It yields the protein CASRDTGVASSPLHF.

The chain recombines TRBV6-1 with TRBJ2-5; a possible D gene is TRBD1 (6 bases). V lost 6 bases and J lost 2, with 13 bases in between. Germline CDR1 and CDR2: MNHNS and SASEGT. The CDR3 consists of 14 residues. CDR3 nucleotide sequence: TGTGCCAGCAGAAGGGGGACAACTCAAGAGACCCAGTACTTC. This gives the protein CASRRGTTQETQYF.

This sequence joins TRBV28 and TRBJ1-1, with D uncertain. CDR1 is MDHEN and CDR2 is SYDVKM in the germline V gene. V lost 4 bases and J lost 4, with 7 bases in between. The CDR3 has 12 residues. The CDR3 loop reads CASSSLFTEAFF. The CDR3 DNA follows: TGTGCCAGCAGTTCGCTATTCACTGAAGCTTTCTTT. Variable domain in full (rest from reference TRBV28 and TRBJ1-1): DVKVTQSSRYLVKRTGEKVFLECVQDMDHENMFWYRQDPGLGLRLIYFSYDVKMKEKGDIPEGYSVSREKKERFSLILESASTNQTSMYLCASSSLFTEAFFGQGTRLTVV.

This clonotype appeared many times. The chain couples TRBV10-3 to TRBJ1-5; 9 bases match TRBD1. V lost 6 bases to trimming and J lost 7 bases; unmatched junction nucleotides: 7. Germline V lookup: CDR1 ENHRY, CDR2 SYGVKD. The CDR3 spans 14 residues. The CDR3 region is CAISPGQGRQPQHF. The CDR3 region has the DNA TGTGCCATCAGCCCGGGACAGGGTCGACAGCCCCAGCATTTT.

This clonotype appeared many times. The chain employs TRBV10-3 and TRBJ1-5, with TRBD1 identical over 8 bases. Germline CDR1 ENHRY, CDR2 SYGVKD. Trimming removed 5 bases from V and 4 bases from J; junction bases left unmatched: 4. The CDR3 has 14 amino acids. CDR3 region: CAISRGQENQPQHF. The DNA for the CDR3 is TGTGCCATCAGTCGGGGACAGGAAAATCAGCCCCAGCATTTT.

Ten or more counts support this clonotype. The J gene is TRBJ1-5, the V gene TRBV10-3; D might be TRBD1 (5 bases). The V end lost 10 bases, the J end lost 0 bases, and 10 bases lay between the germline ends. The CDR3 extends over 13 amino acids. CDR1 is ENHRY, CDR2 SYGVKD, per germline. CDR3 in DNA: TGTGCCACTGGGACGGTTAGCAATCAGCCCCAGCATTTT. This sequence encodes CATGTVSNQPQHF.

The V call is TRBV6-2 or TRBV6-3, the J call TRBJ2-7, with 14 nucleotides matching TRBD2. Germline CDR1 MNHEY, CDR2 SVGEGT. The CDR3 contains 18 residues. V gave up 2 bases and J gave up 1 base; unmatched junction bases: 7. CDR3 sequence (DNA): TGTGCCAGCAGTTACGGCGGGACTAGCGGGAGAGGGTCCTACGAGCAGTACTTC. This encodes CASSYGGTSGRGSYEQYF.

For the CDR3, the DNA is TGCGCCAGCAGCCAAGTCAAGCGGGGAAGCTCCTACGAGCAGTACTTC. The encoded protein is CASSQVKRGSSYEQYF. The chain has TRBV4-3 and TRBJ2-7, with 7 nucleotides matching TRBD2. Per germline, CDR1 LGHNA and CDR2 YSLEER. V dropped 1 base and J dropped 0; count of bases not matched to a gene: 6. This CDR3 spans 16 amino acids.

This clonotype was seen repeatedly, ten times or more. The rearrangement links TRBV7-2 to TRBJ1-1; D may be TRBD1 (5 bases). The CDR3 totals 15 residues. Looked up from germline, CDR1 is SGHTA and CDR2 is FQGNSA. Trimming removed 5 bases at V and 5 bases at J, with 18 bases between. CDR3: CASSLGGGAATEAFF. The CDR3 DNA reads TGTGCCAGCAGCCTCGGAGGAGGGGCGGCGACTGAAGCTTTCTTT. The full variable domain, in which reference TRBV7-2 and TRBJ1-1 provide the parts outside the CDR3, is GAGVSQSPSNKVTEKGKDVELRCDPISGHTALYWYRQSLGQGLEFLIYFQGNSAPDKSGLPSDRFSAERTGGSVSTLTIQRTQQEDSAVYLCASSLGGGAATEAFFGQGTRLTVV.

This clonotype was seen only once. The chain uses TRBV12-3 or TRBV12-4 and TRBJ1-5; TRBD1 matches 11 bases. CDR3 length equals 17 residues. The ends lost 4 bases at V and 4 bases at J; junction bases unmatched: 9. The CDR3 DNA sequence: TGTGCCAGCAGTTCCCCCAAAGGACAGGGGGCAAATCAGCCCCAGCATTTT. Translation gives CASSSPKGQGANQPQHF.

The chain has TRBV20-1 and TRBJ1-2; D perhaps matches TRBD1 (5 bases). V lost 4 bases and J lost 4, with 16 bases in between. This CDR3 region has 14 residues. Germline CDR1 is DFQATT and CDR2 is SNEGSKA (reference sequence). The CDR3 DNA sequence: TGCAGTGCTAAGCGTACCGGGGCGTTCTATGGCTACACCTTC. It is translated as CSAKRTGAFYGYTF.

The J gene is TRBJ1-5, the V gene TRBV24-1; the match to TRBD1 covers 7 bases. J was trimmed by 2 bases and V by 7 bases; bases with no gene match: 7. The CDR3 is made up of 15 amino acids. CDR1 is KGHDR, CDR2 SFDVKD, per germline. This CDR3 reads CATSRQGPGNQPQHF. CDR3 nucleotide sequence: TGTGCCACCAGCAGACAGGGTCCGGGCAATCAGCCCCAGCATTTT.

This clonotype was detected once. This chain joins TRBV6-2 or TRBV6-3 and TRBJ2-5; TRBD1 aligns across 7 bases. The CDR3 spans 13 residues. V was clipped by 2 bases and J by 3 bases; unmatched bases: 0. CDR1 is MNHEY and CDR2 is SVGEGT in the germline V gene. CDR3 nucleotides: TGTGCCAGCAGTTACGGACAGGAAGAGACCCAGTACTTC. It translates to CASSYGQEETQYF.

This clonotype has a count of ten or more. The chain employs TRBV9 and TRBJ2-7, with TRBD1 matching over 9 bases. The CDR3 length is 13 residues. CDR1 is SGDLS, CDR2 YYNGEE, per germline. Trimming removed 3 bases from V and 6 bases from J; junction bases left unmatched: 4. The CDR3 nucleotides read TGTGCCAGCAGCGCAACGACAGGGGGCGAGCAGTACTTC. This encodes CASSATTGGEQYF.

This chain connects TRBV6-5 to TRBJ1-5; 8 bases align to TRBD1. From germline, CDR1 is MNHEY and CDR2 SVGAGI. V trimming: 2 bases; J trimming: 5 bases; junction bases outside the gene matches: 8. The CDR3 runs 16 residues. The CDR3 loop reads CASSYKGQGVYQPQHF. CDR3 coding DNA: TGTGCCAGCAGTTACAAAGGACAGGGTGTATATCAGCCCCAGCATTTT.

This sequence joins TRBV7-2 and TRBJ1-5; tentatively, D is TRBD1 (6 bases). CDR1 and CDR2 from the germline V gene are SGHTA and FQGNSA. V was cut by 5 bases and J by 1 base, with 12 bases left in between. The length of the CDR3 is 15 residues. The CDR3 coding sequence is TGTGCCAGCAGCCAGGCCACAGGGAGCAATCAGCCCCAGCATTTT. Amino acids: CASSQATGSNQPQHF.

At least ten counts were recorded for this clonotype. The chain uses TRBV7-9 and TRBJ2-7; no clear D gene. V lost 5 bases, J lost 3 bases, and 14 bases lay in between. The CDR3 length is 14 residues. Germline assignment: CDR1 SEHNR and CDR2 FQNEAQ (reference sequence). This CDR3 is CASSRSSNSYEQYF. The CDR3 nucleotides are TGTGCCAGCAGCCGCAGCTCCAACAGCTACGAGCAGTACTTC.

This clonotype was observed many times. The chain is built from TRBV6-1 and TRBJ1-5; TRBD1 matches 8 bases. This CDR3 is built from 15 residues. V shed 6 bases and J 1 base; nucleotides not matched to a gene: 5. The germline V gene has CDR1 MNHNS and CDR2 SASEGT. In DNA, the CDR3 is TGTGCCAGCAGGGACAGGGTTGGGAGCAATCAGCCCCAGCATTTT. Amino acid sequence: CASRDRVGSNQPQHF.